This TCR beta chain was obtained from a study of blood T cell repertoires in COVID-19. A single count supports this clone. Repertoires were generated with immunoSEQ multiplex PCR, while TCRdb's copy carries only in-frame clones and drops some. The profile shows tens of thousands of clones, 85% to 90% of them singletons. The CDR3 consists of 14 residues. V lost 5 bases, J lost 2 bases, and 6 bases stayed unmatched. Looked up from germline, CDR1 is MNHEY and CDR2 is SVGAGI. This clonotype was sampled from a man in his 70s with active or convalescent COVID-19. The rearrangement joins TRBV6-5 to TRBJ2-7; 7 positions match TRBD1. The source material was peripheral blood. CDR3 region: CASSRRDSTYEQYF. The CDR3 nucleotides are TGTGCCAGCAGTCGCCGGGACAGTACCTACGAGCAGTACTTC.